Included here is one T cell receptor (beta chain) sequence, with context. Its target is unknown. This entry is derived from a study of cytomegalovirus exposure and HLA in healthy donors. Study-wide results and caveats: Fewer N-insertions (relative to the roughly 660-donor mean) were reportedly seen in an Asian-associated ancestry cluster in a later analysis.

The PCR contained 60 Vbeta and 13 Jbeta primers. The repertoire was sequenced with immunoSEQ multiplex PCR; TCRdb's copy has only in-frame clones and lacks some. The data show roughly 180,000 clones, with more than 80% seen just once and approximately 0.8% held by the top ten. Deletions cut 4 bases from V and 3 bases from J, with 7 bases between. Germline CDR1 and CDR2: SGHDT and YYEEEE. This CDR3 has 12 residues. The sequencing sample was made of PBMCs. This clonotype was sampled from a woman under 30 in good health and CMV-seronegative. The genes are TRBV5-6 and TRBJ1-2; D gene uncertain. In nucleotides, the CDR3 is TGTGCCAGCAGCGAGGATTACTATGGCTACACCTTC. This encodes CASSEDYYGYTF.